This T cell receptor beta chain was identified during a study of CD8 T cells in ankylosing spondylitis. General study results and limits: Before this, some motif variants had been reported in reactive arthritis synovial fluid and blood.

Concerning this clonotype: The antigen is not known. One end of the junction is discordant with germline, which a read error may explain.

Germline assignment: CDR1 DFQATT and CDR2 SNEGSKA (reference sequence). The CDR3 runs to 14 residues. Quantitative 5'-RACE with molecular barcodes generated TCR beta libraries. From the 5' RACE reads, TCRdb called clonotypes with MiXCR, one entry per CDR3 protein. The sample shows around 250,000 distinct CDR3 sequences, roughly 10% of them seen only once. The sequencing input was blood, either unsorted or a sorted T cell fraction (not recorded which). This TCR derives from a male donor with ankylosing spondylitis or in good health (not recorded which). The J gene is TRBJ2-3, the V gene TRBV20-1; D is perhaps TRBD2 (5 bases). In DNA, the CDR3 is TGCAGTGCTACTAACGGGAACGGCGCTGCCCTATTAACTTTT. It is translated as CSATNGNGAALLTF.